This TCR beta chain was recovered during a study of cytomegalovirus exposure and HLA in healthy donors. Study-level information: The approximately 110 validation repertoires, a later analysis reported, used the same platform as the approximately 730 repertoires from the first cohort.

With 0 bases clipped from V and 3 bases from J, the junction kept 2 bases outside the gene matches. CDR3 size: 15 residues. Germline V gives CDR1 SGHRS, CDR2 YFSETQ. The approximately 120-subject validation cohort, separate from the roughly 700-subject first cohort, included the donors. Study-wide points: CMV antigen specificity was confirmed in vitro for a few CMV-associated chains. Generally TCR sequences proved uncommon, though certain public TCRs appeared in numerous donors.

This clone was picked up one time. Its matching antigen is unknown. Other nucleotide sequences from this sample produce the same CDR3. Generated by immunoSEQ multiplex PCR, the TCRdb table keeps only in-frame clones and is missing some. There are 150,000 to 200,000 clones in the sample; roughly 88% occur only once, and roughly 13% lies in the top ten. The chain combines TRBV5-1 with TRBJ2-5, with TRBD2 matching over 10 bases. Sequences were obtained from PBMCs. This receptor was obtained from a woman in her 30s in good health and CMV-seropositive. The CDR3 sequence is CASSLGLAGEETQYF. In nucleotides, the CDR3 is TGCGCCAGCAGCTTGGGACTAGCGGGTGAAGAGACCCAGTACTTC.